This T cell receptor (beta chain) was documented in a study of T cells in localized non-small cell lung cancer. Measured with immunoSEQ multiplex PCR; TCRdb has only the in-frame clones, and not every one. The sample includes 78,000 or so clones, 80% to 90% of them seen just once. Findings and limits, study-wide: There were a median roughly 60 of the top 100 tumor clones appearing in adjacent lung. Clonality of T cells reached its maximum in uninvolved adjacent lung, surpassing tumor. Because only a single region of the tumor was sequenced, heterogeneity remains possible.

Concerning this clone: The antigen remains undetermined.

Germline trimming cut 2 bases from V and 5 bases from J; bases unmatched to any gene: 8. There are 16 residues in the CDR3. Germline values: CDR1 SGHVS, CDR2 FNYEAQ. V and J are TRBV7-6 and TRBJ2-2; 7 bases match TRBD2. The sample consisted of peripheral blood, taken before any cancer treatment. The clonotype comes from a man aged 40 to 70 with stage I lung adenocarcinoma. In DNA, the CDR3 is TGTGCCAGCAGCTTATCGGCGGGAGAAGGAACCGGGGAGCTGTTTTTT. This encodes CASSLSAGEGTGELFF.